The rows below give T cell receptor beta chains drawn from one sample of a study of technical replicates of blood from several donors. The data were produced by immunoSEQ multiplex PCR, yet TCRdb's version contains in-frame clones alone and is incomplete. The table includes about 57,000 clones, around 90% detected once. The sequenced material came from PBMCs. These receptors were taken from a human donor in good health. Some clones in this sample may be carry-over from other donors' samples. Each CDR3 is given with its conserved first and last residue.

>TRBV2|TRBJ2-7
CASMPTSRNEQYF
>TRBV5-4|TRBJ2-7
CASSLDSFWWYF
>TRBV15|TRBJ2-5
CATSRDSRSGSEEETQYF
>TRBV9|TRBJ1-3
CASSALPGSGNTIYF
>TRBV4-3|TRBJ1-5
CASSSDGGNQPQHF
>TRBV28|TRBJ2-7
CASNPQGSYEQYF
>TRBV10-3|TRBJ1-5
CAISESLWANQPQHF
>TRBV4-1|TRBJ1-6
CASSQDPPRRGSYNSPLHF
>TRBV4-1|TRBJ2-5
CASSQPILRDRGFLQETQYF
>TRBV7-3|TRBJ2-5
CASSATSGGAETQYF
>TRBV6-5|TRBJ1-2
CASSYSGGGMNYGYTF
>TRBV27|TRBJ1-1
CASSLLRGTEAFF
>TRBV6-1|TRBJ1-5
CASSEDGSYQPQHF
>TRBV5-1|TRBJ1-3
CASSLAYSSGNTIYF
>TRBV9|TRBJ2-7
CASSVAAGPTYEQYF
>TRBV30|TRBJ1-2
CAWSVFTNYGYTF
>TRBV4-1|TRBJ1-4
CASSRPGREGRGEKLFF
>TRBV7-8|TRBJ2-7
CASTGVLVAEGGAYEQYF
>TRBV4-2|TRBJ1-3
CASSQGTGQPLVGSGNTIYF
>TRBV2|TRBJ2-1
CASSGRYNEQFF
>TRBV7-8|TRBJ1-4
CASSPGGMAEKLFF
>TRBV12-5|TRBJ2-6
CASGSPGTDNNVLTF
>TRBV6-1|TRBJ1-2
CASSEGPAGWYGYTF
>TRBV11-3|TRBJ2-1
CASSLSRFGTPGNEQFF
>TRBV2|TRBJ2-7
CASTGRGRSYEQYF
>TRBV18|TRBJ2-6
CASSPPPGGAGANVLTF
>TRBV5-1|TRBJ2-1
CASSGGTTRNEQFF
>TRBV18|TRBJ2-3
CASSVPGTDTQYF
>TRBV5-1|TRBJ2-3
CASSSTYTDTQYF
>TRBV13|TRBJ2-7
CASSLGNEQYF
>TRBV7-2|TRBJ1-2
CASSPDSNYGYTF
>TRBV7-9|TRBJ2-7
CASSSASGRSYEQYF
>TRBV4-1|TRBJ2-1
CASSSSGLAGGREQFF
>TRBV5-4|TRBJ2-5
CASSPGPGSQETQYF